This entry concerns a single T cell receptor (beta chain). This clone's antigen is unknown. Base qualities are missing; no much larger clone stands one base away. Each collaborating institution followed its own protocols to collect whole blood in K2EDTA tubes. For TCRbeta analysis, collaborators shipped samples in one of three forms: frozen whole blood, isolated PBMCs, or DNA extracted from either of those sample types. TCRbeta CDR3 regions were amplified from genomic DNA by means of the immunoSEQ Assay, a bias-controlled multiplex PCR. Under the source paper's analysis protocol: The number of nucleated cells in each sample was estimated by amplification of reference gene primers within the assay. Sequence reads were collapsed and filtered to measure the absolute abundance of every unique TCRbeta CDR3 rearrangement. For each sample, productive Simpson clonality was calculated as the square root of Simpson's diversity index across productive rearrangements. Not all clones reach the TCRdb copy of this immuneACCESS table, which keeps in-frame sequences only. Checked studies attribute under half of the gap to unresolved V genes and leave the rest unexplained. V and J calls and clone size are copied from that table; D and trimming were computed from the DNA. The sample data list 180,000 or so clones, and 70% to 90% of these were observed just once. The top ten hold nearly 2.5% of the sample.

These data originate in a study of blood T cell repertoires in COVID-19 (dated by TCRdb to the early 2020s). Broadly, across the study: Samples covering the acute and convalescent phases of COVID-19 were provided by collaborators in the United States, Italy and Spain. The material from the prospective study consisted of cDNA or gDNA derived from T cells, B-cell-depleted T cells, or PBMCs. Deeply sampled blood TCRbeta repertoires from subjects exposed to, actively infected with, or recovered from COVID-19 were included in the dataset. The samples were drawn from the first 160 participants of the ongoing ImmuneRACE study and from 950 to 1,500 subjects provided by 6 global collaborators. A freely available public database, intended as a resource for researchers studying the immune response to SARS-CoV-2, is where the repertoires were released. Where available, HLA class I and class II types were taken from metadata supplied by the sample provider and were not determined by assay-based typing. The sample metadata nearly always contained a de-identified subject ID, COVID-19 status, age in years and sex.

From the germline V gene, CDR1 is SGHVS and CDR2 is FQNEAQ. V and J are truncated by 1 base and 2 bases respectively, leaving an intervening sequence of 10 bases. The CDR3 contains 15 residues, cysteine and phenylalanine counted. Of the read, only the CDR3 DNA is kept; its 45 bases are in frame from base 1. General study outcomes and caveats: The amount of clinical and demographic metadata varied by source and participant and was provided uncurated.

The sequenced sample was peripheral blood. The chain is encoded by TRBV7-8 joined to TRBJ2-3; the best D guess is TRBD1, with 6 bases matching. This clonotype was obtained from a man between 40 and 49 years old with active or convalescent COVID-19. The nucleotide sequence reads TGTGCCAGCAGCTTAGATACAGGGTTCACAGATACGCAGTATTTT. It translates to CASSLDTGFTDTQYF.